This TCR beta chain emerged from a study of OX40 agonist ivuxolimab in advanced cancers. Looking at the study overall: Of the patients, three showed partial responses, one with hepatocellular carcinoma and two with cutaneous melanoma.

Produced via immunoSEQ multiplex PCR; TCRdb's table is partial and in-frame only. The data contain about 73,000 clones, around nine tenths of them seen just once; the ten biggest clones take up less than 3%. In the case of this clone: The antigen is not known.

The V and J ends lost 0 bases and 5 bases respectively, with 14 bases between them. Germline assignment: CDR1 ENHRY and CDR2 SYGVKD. The CDR3 totals 16 residues. Study-level results: The antigens recognized by the expanded peripheral T cells, that is their antigen specificity, were not determined.

The receptor was isolated from an adult with an advanced solid tumor such as melanoma, head and neck, liver or kidney cancer. The chain employs TRBV10-3 and TRBJ2-1; D tentatively reads TRBD1 or TRBD2 (5 bases each). The sequencing used CD4+ or CD8+ T cells sorted from blood, collected in a trial of the OX40 agonist ivuxolimab. CDR3 protein: CAISESGVGIDNEQFF. Written as DNA, the CDR3 is TGTGCCATCAGTGAGTCGGGGGTAGGGATCGACAATGAGCAGTTCTTC.